This T cell receptor beta chain was documented in a study of cytomegalovirus exposure and HLA in healthy donors. Details on this clone: Its antigen is undetermined.

The CDR3 is 17 residues long. V gave up 2 bases and J gave up 2 bases; unmatched junction bases: 12. Germline CDR1 reads SGHRS; CDR2 reads YFSETQ. Sequencing was performed with immunoSEQ multiplex PCR; in TCRdb, only in-frame clones are kept and a portion is missing. Of around 49,000 clones listed, roughly 92% were seen once; the top ten hold over 1.3%. The study, taken as a whole, reports: Rarity marked most TCR sequences, yet some public TCRs occurred in many donors.

This chain connects TRBV5-1 to TRBJ2-7, with 8 bases aligning to TRBD2. This receptor was obtained from a man aged 18 to 29 in good health and CMV-seronegative. Sequencing input: PBMCs. CDR3 region: CASSFEPNPGGTYEQYF. The CDR3, as DNA: TGCGCCAGCAGCTTTGAACCTAATCCGGGGGGGACCTACGAGCAGTACTTC.